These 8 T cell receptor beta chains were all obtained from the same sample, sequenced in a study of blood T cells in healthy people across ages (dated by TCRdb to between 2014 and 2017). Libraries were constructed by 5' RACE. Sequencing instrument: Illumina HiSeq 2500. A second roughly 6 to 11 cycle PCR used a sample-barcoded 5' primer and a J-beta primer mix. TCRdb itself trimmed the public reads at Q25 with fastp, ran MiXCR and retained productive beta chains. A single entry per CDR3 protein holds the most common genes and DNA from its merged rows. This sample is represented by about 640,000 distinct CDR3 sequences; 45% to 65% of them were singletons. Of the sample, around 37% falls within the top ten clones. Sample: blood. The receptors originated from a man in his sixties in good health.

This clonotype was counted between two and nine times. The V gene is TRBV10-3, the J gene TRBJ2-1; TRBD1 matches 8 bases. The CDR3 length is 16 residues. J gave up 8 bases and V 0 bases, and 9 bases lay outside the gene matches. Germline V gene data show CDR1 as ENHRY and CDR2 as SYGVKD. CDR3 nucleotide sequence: TGTGCCATCAGTGAGTCGAGGGGGCCAGGGGGCGATGAGCAGTTCTTC. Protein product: CAISESRGPGGDEQFF.

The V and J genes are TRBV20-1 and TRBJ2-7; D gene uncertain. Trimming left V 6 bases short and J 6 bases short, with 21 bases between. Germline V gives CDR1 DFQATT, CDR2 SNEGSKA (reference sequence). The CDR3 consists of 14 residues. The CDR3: CSALAGVLRGEQYF. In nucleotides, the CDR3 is TGCAGTGCCCTCGCAGGCGTCCTGAGAGGCGAGCAGTACTTC.

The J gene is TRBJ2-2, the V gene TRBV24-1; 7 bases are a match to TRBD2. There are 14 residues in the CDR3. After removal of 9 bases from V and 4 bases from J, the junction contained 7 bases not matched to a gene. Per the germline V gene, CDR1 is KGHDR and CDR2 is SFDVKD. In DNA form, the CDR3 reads TGTGCCACCTCCTCCGCGGGAGTCACCGGGGAGCTGTTTTTT. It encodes CATSSAGVTGELFF.

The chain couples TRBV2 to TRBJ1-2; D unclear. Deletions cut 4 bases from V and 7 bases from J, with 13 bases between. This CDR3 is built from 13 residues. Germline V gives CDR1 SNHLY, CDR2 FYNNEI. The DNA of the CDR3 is TGTGCCAGCAGTGCAGGACGGGCCGGTGGCTACACCTTC. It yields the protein CASSAGRAGGYTF.

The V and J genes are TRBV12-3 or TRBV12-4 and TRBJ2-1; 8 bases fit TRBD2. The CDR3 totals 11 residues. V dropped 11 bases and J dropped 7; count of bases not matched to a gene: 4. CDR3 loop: CASGGGNEQFF. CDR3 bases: TGTGCCTCGGGGGGGGGTAATGAGCAGTTCTTC.

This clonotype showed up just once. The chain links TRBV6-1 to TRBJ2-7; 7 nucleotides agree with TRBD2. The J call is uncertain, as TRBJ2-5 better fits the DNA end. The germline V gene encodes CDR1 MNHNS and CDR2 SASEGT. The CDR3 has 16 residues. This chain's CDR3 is CASSWGGGGAGETQYF. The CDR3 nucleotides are TGTGCCAGCAGTTGGGGTGGCGGGGGAGCCGGGGAGACCCAGTACTTC.

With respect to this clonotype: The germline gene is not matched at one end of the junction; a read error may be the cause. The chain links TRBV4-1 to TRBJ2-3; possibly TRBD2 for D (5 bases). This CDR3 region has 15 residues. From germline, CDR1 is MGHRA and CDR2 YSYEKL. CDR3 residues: CAGSQGSGSTDTQYF. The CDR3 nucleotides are TGCGCCGGCAGCCAAGGCTCGGGAAGCACAGATACGCAGTATTTT.

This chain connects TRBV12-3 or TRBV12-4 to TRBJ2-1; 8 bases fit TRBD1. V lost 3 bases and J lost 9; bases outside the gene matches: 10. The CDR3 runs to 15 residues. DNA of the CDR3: TGTGCCAGCAGTTTTGGGGGCAGGGGGCGAGGTGAGCAGTTCTTC. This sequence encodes CASSFGGRGRGEQFF.